Below are 21 T cell receptor beta chains sequenced from a single sample in a study of CD8 T cells in ankylosing spondylitis. TCRdb re-analysed the 5' RACE reads in MiXCR, keeping a single row per CDR3 protein. There are about 400,000 distinct CDR3 sequences in the sample; around 20% occur only once, and about a sixth lies in the top ten. No antigen has been identified for these receptors. Findings and limits, study-wide: Among TCR beta sequences, a motif of eight highly homologous variants appeared characteristic of ankylosing spondylitis blood.

The sequenced sample was blood, either unsorted or a sorted T cell fraction (not recorded which). The source is a male donor with ankylosing spondylitis.

The gene calls are TRBV9 and TRBJ2-7; TRBD1 aligns across 8 bases. With 3 bases clipped from V and 5 bases from J, the junction kept 10 bases outside the gene matches. Per the germline V gene, CDR1 is SGDLS and CDR2 is YYNGEE. The CDR3 has 15 residues. The CDR3 DNA reads as TGTGCCAGCAGCGCTGGGACAGGTAATTCCCACGAGCAGTACTTC. Protein: CASSAGTGNSHEQYF.

Only a few counts were recorded for this clonotype. J is TRBJ1-5 and V is TRBV10-3; a weak D match, TRBD1 (6 bases). The length of the CDR3 is 15 residues. V gave up 2 bases and J gave up 2 bases, with 10 bases separating them. Germline V CDR1 and CDR2: ENHRY, SYGVKD. CDR3 DNA: TGTGCCATCAGTGAGACTAGACAGGGCAATCAGCCCCAGCATTTT. The encoded protein is CAISETRQGNQPQHF.

The chain joins TRBV12-3 or TRBV12-4 to TRBJ2-7; no clear D gene. This CDR3 spans 13 amino acids. The V gene lost 5 bases and the J gene lost 8 bases, with 16 bases spanning the gap. The CDR3 DNA follows: TGTGCCAGCAGTCCCCGACTGTTAATCAAGCAGTACTTC. Encoded protein: CASSPRLLIKQYF.

The rearrangement joins TRBV19 to TRBJ1-4; 8 positions agree with TRBD1. V lost 5 bases to trimming and J lost 7 bases; unmatched junction nucleotides: 9. The CDR3 runs to 15 residues. CDR1 and CDR2 (germline): LNHDA, SQIVND (reference sequence). The CDR3 bases are TGTGCCAGTAGTCGGCAGGGGGCCGTAGGTGAAAAACTGTTTTTT. It translates to CASSRQGAVGEKLFF.

This clonotype has a handful of counts. The rearrangement links TRBV6-2 or TRBV6-3 to TRBJ2-2; tentatively, D is TRBD1 (6 bases). V shed 2 bases and J shed 1 base, with 11 bases lying between them. From germline, CDR1 is MNHEY and CDR2 SVGEGT. The CDR3 totals 16 residues. The CDR3 DNA sequence: TGTGCCAGCAGTTACGGGGGCGGCCAGAACACCGGGGAGCTGTTTTTT. Its translation is CASSYGGGQNTGELFF.

For the CDR3, the DNA is TGTGCCAGCAGCCCCTTCAAGGATTACACTGAAGCTTTCTTT. Protein sequence: CASSPFKDYTEAFF. The rearrangement uses TRBV12-3 or TRBV12-4 and TRBJ1-1; D uncertain. This CDR3 spans 14 amino acids. V was clipped by 6 bases and J by 3 bases, with 14 bases between them.

This clonotype was seen only a few times. The chain uses TRBV21-1 and TRBJ2-5; TRBD2 is the table's D call, not checked against the DNA. TRBV21-1 is flagged as a pseudogene. CDR3 size: 16 residues. The CDR3: CARYRLPWGPKETQYF. Written as DNA, the CDR3 is TGTGCCAGATATCGGCTCCCGTGGGGACCTAAAGAGACCCAGTACTTC.

The chain combines TRBV20-1 with TRBJ2-7, with 8 bases fitting TRBD1. Germline loops: CDR1 DFQATT, CDR2 SNEGSKA (reference sequence). The ends lost 6 bases at V and 6 bases at J; junction bases unmatched: 13. The CDR3 has 14 amino acids. CDR3 protein: CSAGPGQAYREQYF. CDR3 sequence (DNA): TGCAGTGCAGGACCGGGACAGGCTTACCGCGAGCAGTACTTC.

This clonotype was detected only a few times. The chain links TRBV7-6 to TRBJ2-5; maybe TRBD1 (7 bases). Germline V gene data show CDR1 as SGHVS and CDR2 as FNYEAQ. The CDR3 runs 15 residues. V gave up 5 bases and J gave up 3 bases, with 16 bases separating them. The CDR3 DNA reads TGTGCCAGCAGCGGGGGGACAGTTACGGAAGAGACCCAGTACTTC. Encoded protein: CASSGGTVTEETQYF.

The V call is TRBV6-6, the J call TRBJ1-6; D gene ambiguous. Germline CDR1 reads MNHNY; CDR2 reads SVGAGI (reference sequence). The CDR3 has 12 residues. Trimming cost V 2 bases and J 7 bases, with 3 bases left between them. CDR3 sequence reads: CASSYTNSPLHF. CDR3 sequence (DNA): TGTGCCAGCAGTTACACCAATTCACCCCTCCACTTT.

This clonotype was recorded a few times. The chain joins TRBV9 to TRBJ2-4, with 7 bases lining up with TRBD1. CDR1 is SGDLS, CDR2 YYNGEE, per germline. The length of the CDR3 is 14 residues. V trimming: 3 bases; J trimming: 6 bases; junction bases outside the gene matches: 6. CDR3 in amino acids: CASSARDSLNIQYF. Here the CDR3 DNA reads TGTGCCAGCAGCGCCCGGGACAGCTTAAACATTCAGTACTTC.

V gene TRBV9 combines with J gene TRBJ2-5; 9 nucleotides agree with TRBD2. Per the germline V gene, CDR1 is SGDLS and CDR2 is YYNGEE. The CDR3 totals 16 residues. V shed 4 bases, J shed 1 base, and the junction held 8 bases outside the gene matches. CDR3 DNA: TGTGCCAGCAGCCCGAGCGTAGCGGGAGCCCAAGAGACCCAGTACTTC. It codes for CASSPSVAGAQETQYF.

This clonotype showed up just a few times. This sequence joins TRBV20-1 and TRBJ2-1; D assignment may be TRBD1 or TRBD2 (8 bases each). The CDR3 runs 14 residues. V gave up 7 bases and J gave up 5 bases, with 18 bases separating them. The germline V gene has CDR1 DFQATT and CDR2 SNEGSKA (reference sequence). The CDR3 is CSGQGAGGDNEQFF. The CDR3 nucleotides read TGCAGTGGCCAGGGGGCGGGAGGAGACAATGAGCAGTTCTTC.

The J gene is TRBJ2-2, the V gene TRBV9; D unclear. The germline gives CDR1 SGDLS, CDR2 YYNGEE. Trimming removed 3 bases from V and 7 bases from J, with 7 bases in between. The CDR3 consists of 12 residues. The chain's CDR3 is CASSAFDGELFF. The CDR3 nucleotides are TGTGCCAGCAGCGCGTTTGACGGGGAGCTGTTTTTT.

This clonotype was seen many times. The rearrangement joins TRBV12-3 or TRBV12-4 to TRBJ1-1, with D possibly matching TRBD1 (5 bases). This CDR3 spans 13 amino acids. V lost 6 bases, J lost 5 bases, and 13 bases lay in between. The CDR3 sequence is CASSETGVTEAFF. The CDR3 DNA reads TGTGCCAGCAGCGAAACGGGGGTTACTGAAGCTTTCTTT.

The V gene is TRBV24-1, the J gene TRBJ2-3, with 12 bases matching TRBD2. Germline-derived CDR1 and CDR2 are KGHDR and SFDVKD. The CDR3 has 16 amino acids. Trimming took 3 bases from V and 2 from J; bases not matched to a gene: 2. CDR3 sequence: CATSDPSGRDTDTQYF. In nucleotides, the CDR3 is TGTGCCACCAGTGATCCTAGCGGGAGGGACACAGATACGCAGTATTTT.

This clonotype was picked up one time. The chain carries TRBV7-2 and TRBJ2-7, with 7 bases fitting TRBD1. The CDR3 consists of 17 residues. V was clipped by 5 bases and J by 2 bases; unmatched bases: 15. CDR1 and CDR2 from the germline V gene are SGHTA and FQGNSA. CDR3 in DNA: TGTGCCAGCAGCCATAGCCTACAGGGGATTCAGGCCTACGAGCAGTACTTC. Translating gives CASSHSLQGIQAYEQYF.

CDR3 in DNA: TGTGCCAGCTCACCAAACACAGGGTACGAGCAGTACTTC. Translation: CASSPNTGYEQYF. The V call is TRBV18, the J call TRBJ2-7, with D perhaps matching TRBD1 (6 bases). Per germline, CDR1 KGHSH and CDR2 LQKENI. V was shortened by 2 bases and J by 4 bases, with 9 bases between the two germline ends. The CDR3 contains 13 residues.

This clonotype was observed a few times. For the CDR3, the DNA is TGTGCCAGCAGTTTTTTAGGACAGGCCCTGAGGGGTGAAAAACTGTTTTTT. Translating gives CASSFLGQALRGEKLFF. The chain uses TRBV12-3 or TRBV12-4 and TRBJ1-4, with 7 bases identical to TRBD1. This CDR3 comprises 17 residues. The V gene end was trimmed by 3 bases and the J gene end by 7 bases; junction bases not matched to a gene: 14.

This sequence joins TRBV11-3 and TRBJ2-1; D may be TRBD1 (6 bases). The V gene lost 7 bases and the J gene lost 10 bases, with 11 bases spanning the gap. The CDR3 sequence is 11 residues long. The germline V gene encodes CDR1 SGHNT and CDR2 YENEEA. CDR3 nucleotide sequence: TGTGCCAGCACCACAGGGTCCGAGCAGTTCTTC. Protein sequence: CASTTGSEQFF.

This chain joins TRBV3-1 and TRBJ1-1; D not certain. Trimming pared 1 base from V and 4 bases from J, leaving 10 bases between. This CDR3 spans 14 amino acids. CDR1 and CDR2 from the germline V gene are LGHDT and YNNKEL (reference sequence). Written as DNA, the CDR3 is TGTGCCAGCAGCCAAGTGGCAGGTCTCACTGAAGCTTTCTTT. Translating gives CASSQVAGLTEAFF.